The 26 T cell receptor beta chains in this list originate from one sample, sequenced in a study of blood T cell repertoires in COVID-19. The method was immunoSEQ multiplex PCR; TCRdb's version includes in-frame clones alone and lacks a portion of them. The sample has about 120,000 clones, around four fifths seen once. The sample comprised peripheral blood. These receptors all come from a man aged 60 to 75 with acute or convalescent COVID-19.

The gene calls are TRBV11-2 and TRBJ2-2, with a weak D call TRBD2 (5 bases). V was clipped by 5 bases and J by 7 bases, with 11 bases between them. Germline CDR1 reads SGHAT; CDR2 reads FQNNGV. The CDR3 is made up of 13 amino acids. The CDR3 sequence is CASSPYRDGELFF. DNA for the CDR3: TGTGCCAGCAGCCCCTACCGGGACGGGGAGCTGTTTTTT.

The rearrangement uses TRBV27 and TRBJ2-7; possible D gene TRBD2, 5 bases. V shed 5 bases and J shed 5 bases, with 19 bases lying between them. Germline CDR1 reads MNHEY; CDR2 reads SMNVEV (reference sequence). This CDR3 has 15 residues. This CDR3 reads CASSPLMGSFHEQYF. The CDR3 DNA sequence: TGTGCCAGCAGTCCCCTAATGGGGAGCTTCCACGAGCAGTACTTC.

This clone was seen only once. One end of the junction does not line up with germline, which may come from a read error. V is TRBV6-5 and J is TRBJ2-7, with D possibly TRBD1 on 5 matching bases. The CDR3 runs 15 residues. Germline lookup yields CDR1 MNHEY and CDR2 SVGAGI. DNA for the CDR3: TGTGCCAGCAGCTACTGGCCAGGGTTCGCCTACGAGCAGTACTTC. Its protein is CASSYWPGFAYEQYF.

The chain carries TRBV3-1 (or the pseudogene TRBV3-2) and TRBJ1-5; weak D call: TRBD1 (5 bases). The V gene lost 2 bases and the J gene lost 5 bases, with 13 bases spanning the gap. The CDR3 spans 15 residues. Germline CDR1 is LGHDT and CDR2 is YNNKEL (reference sequence). CDR3 coding DNA: TGTGCCAGCAGCCAAAAAGGGAAGGGGCATCAGCCCCAGCATTTT. The encoded protein is CASSQKGKGHQPQHF.

This rearrangement joins TRBV10-2 to TRBJ2-5, with 10 bases aligning to TRBD2. The CDR3 loop spans 14 amino acids. Trimming took 4 bases from V and 8 from J; bases not matched to a gene: 7. CDR1 and CDR2 from the germline V gene are WSHSY and SAAADI. The CDR3, as DNA: TGCGCCAGCAGTGTTAGCGGGAGGTTGAGAACCCAGTACTTC. Its protein product is CASSVSGRLRTQYF.

The chain has TRBV7-2 and TRBJ2-7, with D hard to call. The V and J ends lost 5 bases and 4 bases respectively, with 6 bases between them. This CDR3 has 11 amino acids. The germline gives CDR1 SGHTA, CDR2 FQGNSA. The DNA for the CDR3 is TGTGCCAGCAGCCAGATATACGAGCAGTACTTC. Translation: CASSQIYEQYF. Filled out from reference TRBV7-2 and TRBJ2-7, the complete variable domain reads GAGVSQSPSNKVTEKGKDVELRCDPISGHTALYWYRQSLGQGLEFLIYFQGNSAPDKSGLPSDRFSAERTGGSVSTLTIQRTQQEDSAVYLCASSQIYEQYFGPGTRLTVT.

The chain combines TRBV24-1 with TRBJ2-1; 7 bases line up with TRBD1. Losses at the gene ends were 1 base for V and 5 bases for J; bases not matched to a gene: 4. Germline V CDR1 and CDR2: KGHDR, SFDVKD. There are 15 residues in the CDR3. DNA for the CDR3: TGTGCCACCAGTGATTTAGGGACAGAGAACAATGAGCAGTTCTTC. Translated, it gives CATSDLGTENNEQFF.

The V and J genes are TRBV6-5 and TRBJ1-4; D is possibly TRBD1 (5 bases). Germline-derived CDR1 and CDR2 are MNHEY and SVGAGI. The CDR3 sequence is 16 residues long. V lost 4 bases and J 8 bases, leaving 20 bases between the germline ends. CDR3 region: CASSSRDGRFQEKLFF. CDR3 in DNA: TGTGCCAGCAGTTCGCGGGACGGGAGGTTTCAAGAAAAACTGTTTTTT.

The chain uses TRBV18 and TRBJ2-2; a possible D gene is TRBD1 (6 bases). The CDR3 is made up of 17 amino acids. Trimming shortened V by 0 bases and J by 4 bases, and 15 bases separated the two germline ends. In germline, CDR1 is KGHSH, CDR2 LQKENI. CDR3 sequence (DNA): TGTGCCAGCTCACCACCGATACAGGGTATAGGCACCGGGGAGCTGTTTTTT. It codes for CASSPPIQGIGTGELFF.

The chain carries TRBV5-8 and TRBJ1-2; the D gene is possibly TRBD1 (6 bases). The V and J ends lost 1 base and 4 bases respectively, with 11 bases between them. Germline V lookup: CDR1 SGHTS, CDR2 YDEGEE. The CDR3 sequence is 14 residues long. As DNA, the CDR3 is TGTGCCAGCAGCTTGACAGGGATGGGCTATGGCTACACCTTC. This codes for CASSLTGMGYGYTF.

This clone was recorded once. The chain recombines TRBV29-1 with TRBJ1-5; D is perhaps TRBD1 (5 bases). Per germline, CDR1 SQVTM and CDR2 ANQGSEA. This CDR3 has 16 amino acids. V lost 6 bases and J 0 bases, leaving 18 bases between the germline ends. The CDR3 here is CSVTRAGGDSNQPQHF. CDR3 nucleotides: TGCAGCGTAACTAGGGCCGGGGGAGATAGCAATCAGCCCCAGCATTTT. The whole variable domain, remainder taken from reference TRBV29-1 and TRBJ1-5, is SAVISQKPSRDICQRGTSLTIQCQVDSQVTMMFWYRQQPGQSLTLIATANQGSEATYESGFVIDKFPISRPNLTFSTLTVSNMSPEDSSIYLCSVTRAGGDSNQPQHFGDGTRLSIL.

The chain recombines TRBV3-1 (or the pseudogene TRBV3-2) with TRBJ2-3, with a tentative D call TRBD2 (6 bases). V gave up 0 bases and J gave up 4 bases, with 20 bases separating them. The CDR3 covers 18 residues. CDR1 LGHDT and CDR2 YNNKEL come from the germline V gene (reference sequence). As DNA, the CDR3 is TGTGCCAGCAGCCAAGATCGTTTACGGGAGTCGCTCGCAGATACGCAGTATTTT. It specifies CASSQDRLRESLADTQYF.

J is TRBJ1-6 and V is TRBV9; 7 bases match TRBD1. There are 16 residues in the CDR3. Per the germline V gene, CDR1 is SGDLS and CDR2 is YYNGEE. J lost 8 bases, V lost 4 bases, and 12 bases had no gene match. The CDR3 is CASSHGTAAYDSPLHF. Here the CDR3 DNA reads TGTGCCAGCAGCCACGGGACAGCCGCTTACGATTCACCCCTCCACTTT.

The chain uses TRBV19 and TRBJ2-6, with 13 bases identical to TRBD2. From germline, CDR1 is LNHDA and CDR2 SQIVND (reference sequence). The CDR3 is 18 residues long. V was pared by 4 bases and J by 2 bases, with 5 bases of the junction left unmatched. The CDR3 loop is CASSTRLAGGAGANVLTF. DNA for the CDR3: TGTGCCAGTAGTACGCGACTAGCGGGAGGTGCTGGGGCCAACGTCCTGACTTTC.

The V and J genes are TRBV6-5 and TRBJ1-5; D remains unclear. The CDR3 spans 13 residues. V lost 6 bases and J lost 0, with 6 bases in between. Germline-derived CDR1 and CDR2 are MNHEY and SVGAGI. The DNA for the CDR3 is TGTGCCAGCAGCGCTATTAGCAATCAGCCCCAGCATTTT. Protein product: CASSAISNQPQHF.

The V call is TRBV29-1, the J call TRBJ1-5, with D perhaps TRBD1 (5 bases). The CDR3 is 12 amino acids. V lost 5 bases to trimming and J lost 8 bases, with 13 bases between them. From germline, CDR1 is SQVTM and CDR2 ANQGSEA. This CDR3 reads CSVLTAGEPQHF. Written as DNA, the CDR3 is TGCAGCGTTCTAACAGCGGGGGAGCCCCAGCATTTT.

The V call is TRBV30, the J call TRBJ2-1, with TRBD2 matching 7 bases. The length of the CDR3 is 15 residues. J gave up 4 bases and V 4 bases, and 10 bases lay outside the gene matches. Germline V gene data show CDR1 as GTSNPN and CDR2 as SVGIG (reference sequence). This chain's CDR3 is CAWTPLADIYNEQFF. The DNA of the CDR3 is TGTGCCTGGACTCCTCTAGCGGACATTTACAATGAGCAGTTCTTC. Filled out from reference TRBV30 and TRBJ2-1, the complete variable domain reads SQTIHQWPATLVQPVGSPLSLECTVEGTSNPNLYWYRQAAGRGLQLLFYSVGIGQISSEVPQNLSASRPQDRQFILSSKKLLLSDSGFYLCAWTPLADIYNEQFFGPGTRLTVL.

This clone was counted once. V is TRBV7-6 and J is TRBJ2-6; D is ambiguous. V lost 6 bases and J lost 0, with 12 bases in between. Germline V gene lookup returns CDR1 SGHVS and CDR2 FNYEAQ. This CDR3 spans 16 amino acids. CDR3 residues: CASSWSPTSGANVLTF. CDR3 nucleotide sequence: TGTGCCAGCAGTTGGAGCCCGACCTCTGGGGCCAACGTCCTGACTTTC.

V and J are TRBV20-1 and TRBJ2-1; the D gene is possibly TRBD2 (6 bases). The CDR3 is made up of 15 amino acids. V lost 3 bases to trimming and J lost 8 bases, with 20 bases between them. CDR1 is DFQATT and CDR2 is SNEGSKA in the germline V gene (reference sequence). The CDR3 spells CSASLLEGLRDEQFF. DNA for the CDR3: TGCAGTGCTAGTTTGTTGGAGGGCCTCAGGGATGAGCAGTTCTTC.

This chain connects TRBV15 to TRBJ2-6, with D uncertain. CDR1 and CDR2 (germline): LNHNV, YYDKDF (reference sequence). V lost 4 bases and J lost 1, with 8 bases in between. The length of the CDR3 is 15 residues. DNA for the CDR3: TGTGCCACCAGCATTGGCGGATCTGGGGCCAACGTCCTGACTTTC. It specifies CATSIGGSGANVLTF. The variable domain in full, completed from reference TRBV15 and TRBJ2-6, reads DAMVIQNPRYQVTQFGKPVTLSCSQTLNHNVMYWYQQKSSQAPKLLFHYYDKDFNNEADTPDNFQSRRPNTSFCFLDIRSPGLGDTAMYLCATSIGGSGANVLTFGAGSRLTVL.

The rearrangement uses TRBV9 and TRBJ2-7, with 8 bases fitting TRBD2. Germline CDR1 reads SGDLS; CDR2 reads YYNGEE. The CDR3 has 14 amino acids. Losses at the gene ends were 2 bases for V and 1 base for J; bases not matched to a gene: 2. CDR3 sequence: CASSVTSASYEQYF. The CDR3 DNA reads as TGTGCCAGCAGCGTGACTAGCGCATCCTACGAGCAGTACTTC.

This chain connects TRBV24-1 to TRBJ2-2, with 9 bases aligning to TRBD1. The V and J ends lost 9 bases and 4 bases, in that order; junction bases with no gene match: 8. This CDR3 contains 15 residues. Germline CDR1 is KGHDR and CDR2 is SFDVKD. CDR3 bases: TGTGCCACCTCCGAGGGACAGGGACCCACCGGGGAGCTGTTTTTT. Encoded protein: CATSEGQGPTGELFF.

The chain combines TRBV9 with TRBJ2-5, with 7 nucleotides matching TRBD1. The CDR3 has 15 amino acids. Germline lookup yields CDR1 SGDLS and CDR2 YYNGEE. J was trimmed by 4 bases and V by 3 bases; bases with no gene match: 9. The CDR3 DNA reads TGTGCCAGCAGCGCCAACAGGGGAGCAGGAGAGACCCAGTACTTC. Its protein is CASSANRGAGETQYF.

A single count supports this clone. The genes are TRBV3-1 (or the pseudogene TRBV3-2) and TRBJ2-7; D gene unclear. The CDR3 spans 15 residues. Germline V gives CDR1 LGHDT, CDR2 YNNKEL (reference sequence). The ends were cut back, 0 bases at V and 2 bases at J, with 11 bases in the middle. The CDR3 bases are TGTGCCAGCAGCCAAGATCCACTTGCAACCTACGAGCAGTACTTC. Translation: CASSQDPLATYEQYF.

The chain couples TRBV13 to TRBJ2-3; 12 positions agree with TRBD2. The CDR3 has 17 residues. The junction had 7 bases not matched to a gene; V was cut back by 2 bases and J by 4 bases. CDR1 and CDR2 from the germline V gene are PRHDT and FYEKMQ (reference sequence). The CDR3 here is CASSLWASGRAADTQYF. The CDR3 DNA follows: TGTGCCAGCAGCTTATGGGCTAGCGGGAGGGCCGCAGATACGCAGTATTTT.

V is TRBV30 and J is TRBJ2-7; D remains ambiguous. Germline V CDR1 and CDR2: GTSNPN, SVGIG (reference sequence). The CDR3 is 14 amino acids. Trimming pared 2 bases from V and 5 bases from J, leaving 16 bases between. The CDR3, as DNA: TGTGCCTGGAGTTTCTTCGGGTATAGGCACGAGCAGTACTTC. Its protein product is CAWSFFGYRHEQYF.